This T cell receptor beta chain emerged from a study of blood T cells in healthy people across ages (dated by TCRdb to 2013 to 2016). With respect to the entire study: In model experiments, roughly one uniquely barcoded TCR beta cDNA molecule per two T cells was captured by template switching. The donors were split into four age groups: young (average 16 years), middle-aged (39), aged (about 56) and long-lived (under 85). For two donors (one aged 18 to 29 and one aged 80 or older), the study analyzed two additional independent replicas of 1 million unique cDNA reads from the same blood draw. Donors of different ages were randomly distributed across sequencing lanes to avoid experimental bias. Age-related changes in TCR beta repertoire diversity were measured in the study by deep sequencing normalized with unique cDNA molecular identifiers.

The table lists this clonotype with many counts. The specificity of this receptor is unknown. No base qualities exist here, and no much larger clone lies one base off it. The donors were a few dozen Caucasian individuals from Russia, aged roughly 6 to 100 years, who were systemically healthy. Each donor gave ten milliliters of peripheral blood, collected into EDTA-treated Vacutainer tubes. Ficoll-Paque density-gradient centrifugation was used to isolate PBMCs, with at least 6.5 million per sample. Total RNA was extracted from PBMCs with Trizol reagent, with at least 5.5 micrograms obtained per sample. For every donor, flow cytometry on a PBMC aliquot measured the percentage of naive CD45RAhigh/CD27high T cells. The method behind the library was 5' RACE. Data came from an Illumina HiSeq 2500. A second PCR of roughly 6 to 12 cycles was run with a J-beta primer mix and a sample-barcoded 5' primer. Each TCR beta cDNA molecule received a unique molecular identifier from a template-switch 5' adaptor carrying 12 random nucleotides. Each sample yielded at least 2.5 million CDR3-containing paired-end reads. First-strand cDNA was synthesized from all RNA with the Mint cDNA synthesis kit, primed by a TRBC-specific oligonucleotide. Following uracil-DNA glycosylase treatment, a first 18-cycle PCR with universal primers M1SS and BC2_uni_R was performed on all cDNA. The paper's data handling went like this. Each sample was normalized by randomly selecting 1 million high-quality reads, each carrying a distinct molecular identifier. Instead of being binned into consensus sequences, reads with shared molecular identifiers were discarded. MiTCR, set to a Q25 quality threshold and the strictest error-elimination algorithm, was used for CDR3 identification, clonotype clustering and error correction. A nonparametric unseen species model with Euler transformation was used to estimate lower-bound total TCR beta diversity. The raw public reads went through TCRdb reprocessing: fastp at Q25, MiXCR clone calling, in-frame beta chains kept. Each CDR3 protein appears once, grouped with its most common genes and DNA. These V and J calls originate from TCRdb's pipeline instead of the authors' own analysis. In this sample the table shows about 1.7 million distinct CDR3 sequences, 28% of which occur a single time. Clones ranked in the top ten supply roughly 8.2% of the sample.

CDR3 length: 11 amino acids, cysteine to phenylalanine. The entry retains the CDR3 DNA only, 33 bases that are in frame from base 1. The research as a whole found: Since profiling was done on bulk unsorted PBMCs, naive and antigen-experienced compartments could not be conclusively compared. The long-lived group showed more naive CD4+ T cells, fewer expanded clones and increased TCR diversity than the aged group, suggesting age selection. Observed TCR beta diversity correlated strongly with the percentage of naive T cells measured by flow cytometry. Because the CMV infection status of the donors was unknown, age-related changes in expanded clonotypes may potentially have been confounded. Estimates of total diversity from one million sequenced T cells were regarded as lower bounds and underestimates. Observed TCR beta diversity per million T cells fell roughly linearly with age, and a significant reduction was already apparent by age around 40.

The sample taken for sequencing was blood. Here the chain combines TRBV6-7 and TRBJ2-4; TRBD1 matches 7 bases in the middle. TRBV6-7 is placed among ORFs of uncertain function. The receptor comes from a woman between 25 and 40 years old in good health. Here is the DNA: TGTGTAGGGGACAGTAAAAACATTCAGTACTTC. It encodes CVGDSKNIQYF.